This TCR beta chain was obtained from a study of prognosis after radiotherapy for stage I lung cancer. Overall study context: Over twelve of the patients were found to have newly diagnosed primary stage I lung tumors, and about five were living with oligometastatic NSCLC after surgical resection of the primary tumor.

The TCR beta CDR3 region was amplified from genomic DNA, with two rounds of multiplex PCR being used for the amplification. Amplification in first-round PCR relied on primers specific to each TRBV and TRBJ gene. TCRdb itself ran the multiplex PCR reads through MiXCR, one entry per CDR3 protein. Of tens of thousands of distinct CDR3 sequences listed, 35% to 50% are singletons. Specimen: PBMCs, collected before or after stereotactic body radiation therapy (not recorded which). The TCR was taken from a donor aged 50 or older with non-small cell lung cancer.

The CDR3 region has the DNA TGTGCCTGGAGTGTTGGGATCTCCTACAATGAGCAGTTCTTC. It codes for CAWSVGISYNEQFF. This chain connects TRBV30 to TRBJ2-1; D is unresolved. The germline V and J ends were trimmed by 0 bases and 0 bases, with 6 bases remaining between them. CDR3 length: 14 amino acids. In germline, CDR1 is GTSNPN, CDR2 SVGIG (reference sequence).